The source of this T cell receptor (beta chain) is a study of cytomegalovirus exposure and HLA in healthy donors. With respect to this clone: Its antigen is not identified.

Both 60 Vbeta primers and 13 Jbeta primers went into the PCR. Measured with immunoSEQ multiplex PCR; TCRdb has only the in-frame clones, and not every one. The sample consists of 200,000 or so clones, about four fifths of them appearing once. Study-level findings and limits: In vitro confirmation showed three CMV-associated chains to be CMV antigen specific.

The sample taken for sequencing was PBMCs. The source is a woman under 40 in good health and CMV-seropositive.

CDR3 in amino acids: CASRQNYEQYF. In DNA, the CDR3 is TGTGCCAGCAGGCAGAACTACGAGCAGTACTTC. The chain joins TRBV28 to TRBJ2-7, with unresolved D. V gave up 6 bases and J gave up 3 bases, with 6 bases separating them. In germline, CDR1 is MDHEN, CDR2 SYDVKM. CDR3 size: 11 residues.